These 2 T cell receptor beta chains were sequenced from one sample in a study of neurological immune-mediated disorders. From the 5' RACE reads, TCRdb called clonotypes with MiXCR, one entry per CDR3 protein. This table holds about 53,000 distinct CDR3 sequences, around 16% found once. The sequenced sample was PBMCs. These receptors all come from a man aged 55 to 70 in good health.

This clonotype was observed many times. The chain employs TRBV12-3 or TRBV12-4 and TRBJ2-2; D possibly matches TRBD1 or TRBD2 (5 bases each). This CDR3 spans 14 amino acids. Between the trimmed V and J ends, which lost 6 bases and 6 bases, there was a span of 14 bases. The CDR3 bases are TGTGCCAGCAGGGTGACGGGGCGCCCCGGGGAGCTGTTTTTT. Its protein product is CASRVTGRPGELFF.

At least ten counts were recorded for this clonotype. The rearrangement links TRBV29-1 to TRBJ2-1; TRBD2 aligns across 8 bases. Trimming cost V 1 base and J 15 bases; bases outside gene matches: 14. CDR1 SQVTM and CDR2 ANQGSEA come from the germline V gene. This CDR3 is built from 14 residues. The CDR3 loop is CSVEGPRANRGGFF. The CDR3 nucleotides are TGCAGCGTTGAAGGTCCCCGGGCAAATCGGGGGGGGTTCTTC.